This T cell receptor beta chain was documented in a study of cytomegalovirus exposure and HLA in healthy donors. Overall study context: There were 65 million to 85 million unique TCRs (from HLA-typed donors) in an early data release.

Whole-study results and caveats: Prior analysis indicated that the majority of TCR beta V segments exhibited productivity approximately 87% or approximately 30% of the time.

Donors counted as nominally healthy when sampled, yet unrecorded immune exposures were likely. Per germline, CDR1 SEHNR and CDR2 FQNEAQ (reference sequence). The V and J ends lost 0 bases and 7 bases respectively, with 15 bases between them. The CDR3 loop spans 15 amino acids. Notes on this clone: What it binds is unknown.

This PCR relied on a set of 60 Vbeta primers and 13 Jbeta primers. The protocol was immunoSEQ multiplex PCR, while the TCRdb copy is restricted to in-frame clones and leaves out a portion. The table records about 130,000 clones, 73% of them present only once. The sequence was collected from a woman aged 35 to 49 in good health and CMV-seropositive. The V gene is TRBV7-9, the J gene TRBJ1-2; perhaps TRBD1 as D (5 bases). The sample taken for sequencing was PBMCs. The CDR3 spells CASSLAAGPYSGYTF. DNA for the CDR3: TGTGCCAGCAGCTTAGCGGCAGGGCCGTATAGTGGCTACACCTTC.